The clone carrying this T cell receptor beta chain was observed a few times. A multiplex PCR was run with 60 Vbeta primers and 13 Jbeta primers. The table came from immunoSEQ multiplex PCR; TCRdb's copy has only in-frame clones and leaves some out. The table records 150,000 to 200,000 clones, around 80% of them present only once. The data belong to a study of cytomegalovirus exposure and HLA in healthy donors. Between the trimmed V and J ends, which lost 2 bases and 0 bases, there was a span of 5 bases. CDR3 size: 13 residues. Germline V gene data show CDR1 as SGHDT and CDR2 as YYEEEE. The V gene is TRBV5-6, the J gene TRBJ2-5; the D gene is possibly TRBD2 (5 bases). This receptor was obtained from a woman aged 25 to 39 in good health and CMV-seropositive. Specimen: PBMCs. CDR3 nucleotide sequence: TGTGCCAGCAGCTTCGGGAACCAAGAGACCCAGTACTTC. This translates into CASSFGNQETQYF.